This T cell receptor (beta chain) was sequenced in a study of long-term antiretroviral therapy in people with HIV. The CDR3 runs to 18 residues. Germline V gene sequence: CDR1 MGHRA, CDR2 YSYEKL. V shed 0 bases, J shed 5 bases, and the junction held 12 bases outside the gene matches. At the survey level, the v3.0 immunoSEQ assay was run. Libraries were prepared by immunoSEQ multiplex PCR; TCRdb keeps only in-frame clonotypes and omits some of them. Here the sample spans about 18,000 clones, approximately 80% being singletons. V is TRBV4-1 and J is TRBJ2-5; TRBD2 agrees at 10 bases. This receptor was obtained from a woman aged 18-29 years with HIV. The source material was unsorted PBMCs, sampled 0.6 years after starting antiretroviral therapy. CDR3 residues: CASSQDTPLAGLAETQYF. CDR3 nucleotides: TGCGCCAGCAGCCAAGATACCCCACTAGCGGGGCTTGCGGAGACCCAGTACTTC.